The clone carrying this TCR beta chain was recorded a few times. Antigen: not known. The same CDR3 is also encoded by other DNA sequences in this sample. Clones were sequenced by immunoSEQ multiplex PCR, and TCRdb holds only the in-frame ones, with some missing. This repertoire shows fewer than 90,000 clones, approximately 89% found once; its top ten account for about 5.5%. Combined were second doses at about 4 or about 12 weeks. The data were taken from a study of T cell responses to AZD1222 COVID-19 vaccine. Notes on the study in general: Clonal diversity was possibly underestimated, and white British individuals and females predominated among donors. With two AZD1222 doses given, Spike-specific TCR breadth and depth both rose.

The starting material was peripheral blood, obtained 28 days after the second AZD1222 dose. The source of this sequence is an adult who received the AZD1222 COVID-19 vaccine.

CDR3 bases: TGTGCCAGCAGCCAAGGGCAGGGGACCTACGAGCAGTACTTC. Translated: CASSQGQGTYEQYF. The chain uses TRBV4-2 and TRBJ2-7; a weak D match, TRBD1 (6 bases). The V end lost 1 base, the J end lost 2 bases, and 9 bases lay between the germline ends. Germline-derived CDR1 and CDR2 are LGHNA and YNFKEQ. The CDR3 spans 14 residues.